One and the same sample provided the 3 T cell receptor beta chains below, sequenced in a study of T cell repertoires in cytomegalovirus infection. MiXCR, run by TCRdb on the reads, gives a single entry per CDR3 protein. This sample has 200,000 to 300,000 distinct CDR3 sequences, with 12% found just once. The sequenced sample consisted of PBMCs. These receptors all stem from a human donor in good health (CMV status not recorded). Some clones in this sample may be carry-over from other donors' samples.

The chain joins TRBV29-1 to TRBJ2-1; TRBD2 might be the D (5 bases). The CDR3 extends over 13 amino acids. CDR1 and CDR2 from the germline V gene are SQVTM and ANQGSEA. Trimming took 0 bases from V and 9 from J, leaving 12 bases between them. CDR3 sequence (DNA): TGCAGCGTTGAAGAAGGTCGAAGCGGTGAGCAGTTCTTC. Encoded protein: CSVEEGRSGEQFF.

This clonotype appeared many times. V gene TRBV6-1 combines with J gene TRBJ2-5; no reliable D call. Trimming left V 6 bases short and J 4 bases short, with 15 bases between. Germline CDR1 is MNHNS and CDR2 is SASEGT. The CDR3 extends over 14 amino acids. CDR3 sequence reads: CASRPQGRSETQYF. The CDR3 DNA is TGTGCCAGCAGACCTCAAGGGCGCTCAGAGACCCAGTACTTC.

This clonotype was counted between two and nine times. The chain recombines TRBV19 with TRBJ2-5; the D call may be TRBD1 or TRBD2 (5 bases each). This CDR3 comprises 14 residues. Trimming removed 7 bases at V and 4 bases at J, with 16 bases between. From germline, CDR1 is LNHDA and CDR2 SQIVND (reference sequence). CDR3 in amino acids: CASTPGARGETQYF. CDR3 DNA: TGTGCCAGTACCCCCGGGGCCCGGGGAGAGACCCAGTACTTC.